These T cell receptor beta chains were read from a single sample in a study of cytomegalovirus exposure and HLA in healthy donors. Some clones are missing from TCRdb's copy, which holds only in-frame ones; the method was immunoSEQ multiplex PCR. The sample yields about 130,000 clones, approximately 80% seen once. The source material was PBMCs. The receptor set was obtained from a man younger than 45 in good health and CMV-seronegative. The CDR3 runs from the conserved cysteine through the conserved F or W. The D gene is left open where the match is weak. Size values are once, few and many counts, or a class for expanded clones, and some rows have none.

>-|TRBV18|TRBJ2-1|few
TGTGCCAGCTCACCCGGGACAAGGTTCAGGAATGAGCAGTTCTTC
CASSPGTRFRNEQFF
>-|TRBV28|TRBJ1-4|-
TGTGCCAGCAGACGTCCCAGCGCGTTTAATGAAAAACTGTTTTTT
CASRRPSAFNEKLFF
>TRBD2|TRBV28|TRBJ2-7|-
TGTGCCAGCATCCCCCCGGGACTATCTGATGTCGAGCAGTACTTC
CASIPPGLSDVEQYF
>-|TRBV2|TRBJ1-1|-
TGTGCCAGCAGTGCCTCCCGGAGGGACACTGAAGCTTTCTTT
CASSASRRDTEAFF
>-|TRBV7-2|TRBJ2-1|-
TGTGCCAGCAGCTTAGCGGACTATGGGAATGAGCAGTTCTTC
CASSLADYGNEQFF
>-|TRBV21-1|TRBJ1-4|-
TGTGCCAGCAGCCCCCGGGACTTCGCAACTAATGAAAAACTGTTTTTT
CASSPRDFATNEKLFF
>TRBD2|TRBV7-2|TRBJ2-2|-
TGTGCCAGCAGCTCCTCCGGACTAGCGGGATGGGGCACCGGGGAGCTGTTTTTT
CASSSSGLAGWGTGELFF
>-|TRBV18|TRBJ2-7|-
TGTGCCAGCTCGCCTACGAGACAGGAGCAGTACTTC
CASSPTRQEQYF
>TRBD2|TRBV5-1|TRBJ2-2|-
TGCGCCAGCAGCTTTAGCGGGAGTTCGTACACCGGGGAGCTGTTTTTT
CASSFSGSSYTGELFF
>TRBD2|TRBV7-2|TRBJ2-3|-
TGTGCCAGCAGCTTTTTAGCGGGAGGGCCAGATACGCAGTATTTT
CASSFLAGGPDTQYF
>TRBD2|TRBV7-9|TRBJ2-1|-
TGTTCCAGCAGCCCTAGGACTAGCGGGCACTACAATGAGCAGTTCTTC
CSSSPRTSGHYNEQFF
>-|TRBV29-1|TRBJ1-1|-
TGCAGCGTTGCTGGCCCGGGGATGAACACTGAAGCTTTCTTT
CSVAGPGMNTEAFF
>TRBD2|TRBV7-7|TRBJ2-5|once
TGTGCCAGCAGCGTTAGCGGGTGGTCCCAAGAGACCCAGTACTTC
CASSVSGWSQETQYF
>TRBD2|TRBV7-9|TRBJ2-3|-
TGTGCCAGCAGCTTAGCGGGAGGGCAAGGCGATACGCAGTATTTT
CASSLAGGQGDTQYF
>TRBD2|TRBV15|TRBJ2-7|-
TGTGCCACCAGCAGAGGGGGGACTAGCGGGAGCTACGAGCAGTACTTC
CATSRGGTSGSYEQYF
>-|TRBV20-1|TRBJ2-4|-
TGCAGTGCTAGTACTGACATTCAGTACTTC
CSASTDIQYF
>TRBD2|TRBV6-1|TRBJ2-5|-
TGTGCCAGCAGAACCCAGCGGGGGACAGAGACCCAGTACTTC
CASRTQRGTETQYF
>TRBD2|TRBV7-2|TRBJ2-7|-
TGTGCCAGCGGCGTCCGGGACTACGTCTACGAGCAGTACTTC
CASGVRDYVYEQYF
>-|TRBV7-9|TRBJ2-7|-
TGTGCCAGCAGCTTAACAGCCTACGAGCAGTACTTC
CASSLTAYEQYF
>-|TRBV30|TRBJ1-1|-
TGTGCCTGGAGTGTACTCCAGGGATCCACTGAAGCTTTCTTT
CAWSVLQGSTEAFF
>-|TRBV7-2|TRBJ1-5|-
TGTGCCAGCAGCTTAGGGTGGGGCGGACAGCCCCAGCATTTT
CASSLGWGGQPQHF
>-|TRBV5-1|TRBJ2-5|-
TGCGCCAGCAGCTCTCAAGAGACCCAGTACTTC
CASSSQETQYF
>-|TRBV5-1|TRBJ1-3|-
TGCGCCAGCAGTTTGAGTGTCGGGAGCGGCGGAAACACCATATATTTT
CASSLSVGSGGNTIYF
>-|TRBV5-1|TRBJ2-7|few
TGCGCCAGCCGCAGACTAGGTGGGAGTCCGTCCTACGAGCAGTACTTC
CASRRLGGSPSYEQYF
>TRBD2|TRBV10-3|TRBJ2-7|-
TGTGCCATCAGTAAAATGGGGTCGGGACTAGCGGGAATGCAGTACTTC
CAISKMGSGLAGMQYF